The 13 T cell receptor beta chains given below trace back to one sample, sequenced in a study of CD8 T cells in ankylosing spondylitis. TCRdb fed the 5' RACE reads into MiXCR, producing one record per CDR3 protein. The table has about 500,000 distinct CDR3 sequences, approximately 5.3% seen once. Their cognate antigens are unknown. General study findings and limits: Among TCR beta sequences, a motif of eight highly homologous variants appeared characteristic of ankylosing spondylitis blood.

Sequencing was carried out using blood, either unsorted or a sorted T cell fraction (not recorded which). These receptors originate from a male donor with ankylosing spondylitis.

The table lists this clonotype with many counts. The rearrangement links TRBV12-3 or TRBV12-4 to TRBJ1-5; 9 bases map to TRBD1. CDR3 size: 15 residues. V dropped 6 bases and J dropped 5; count of bases not matched to a gene: 8. The CDR3 here is CASSLQTGGDQPQHF. CDR3 sequence (DNA): TGTGCCAGCAGCTTACAGACAGGGGGTGATCAGCCCCAGCATTTT.

The V call is TRBV5-6, the J call TRBJ2-7; either TRBD1 or TRBD2 may supply D (5 bases each). The CDR3 extends over 15 amino acids. CDR1 and CDR2 from the germline V gene are SGHDT and YYEEEE. V was cut by 2 bases and J by 2 bases, with 14 bases left in between. CDR3 DNA sequence: TGTGCCAGCAGCTTACCGGGACCTTCTCCCTACGAGCAGTACTTC. Protein sequence: CASSLPGPSPYEQYF.

This clonotype was seen many times. This chain uses TRBV5-1 with TRBJ2-2; D is uncertain. The V gene's germline CDR1 is SGHRS and CDR2 YFSETQ. V gave up 0 bases and J gave up 1 base, with 10 bases separating them. This CDR3 region has 16 residues. CDR3 bases: TGCGCCAGCAGCTTGGACCGGAATATGAACACCGGGGAGCTGTTTTTT. Translating gives CASSLDRNMNTGELFF.

This clonotype was counted at least ten times. The chain is built from TRBV5-1 and TRBJ1-1; D is perhaps TRBD1 (5 bases). Germline loops: CDR1 SGHRS, CDR2 YFSETQ. The CDR3 is 13 amino acids. Trimming took off 0 bases at V and 5 bases at J, with 8 bases between the two ends. The CDR3 bases are TGCGCCAGCAGCTTGGACAGGAGGACTGAAGCTTTCTTT. It encodes CASSLDRRTEAFF.

The sample holds many counts of this clonotype. The chain links TRBV4-3 to TRBJ1-2; possibly TRBD1 for D (6 bases). Trimming took off 1 base at V and 8 bases at J, with 11 bases between the two ends. CDR1 is LGHNA and CDR2 is YSLEER in the germline V gene. This CDR3 has 13 residues. Written as DNA, the CDR3 is TGCGCCAGCAGCCAAGGGGGCAGGGGCGGCTACACCTTC. The encoded protein is CASSQGGRGGYTF.

This clonotype has ten or more counts. The J gene is TRBJ2-1, the V gene TRBV12-3 or TRBV12-4; maybe TRBD2 (5 bases). Trimming removed 2 bases at V and 3 bases at J, with 11 bases between. This CDR3 has 15 residues. The CDR3 sequence: CASSLSLGFYNEQFF. For the CDR3, the DNA is TGTGCCAGCAGTTTATCACTAGGCTTCTACAATGAGCAGTTCTTC.

In this sample, this clonotype turned up a few times. This chain uses TRBV20-1 with TRBJ2-4; TRBD1 might be the D (5 bases). CDR1 is DFQATT and CDR2 is SNEGSKA in the germline V gene (reference sequence). The V end lost 6 bases, the J end lost 14 bases, and 17 bases lay between the germline ends. The CDR3 has 11 amino acids. CDR3 DNA: TGCAGTGCCCGTGAGTGGGCCAGGGAGTACTTC. Residues: CSAREWAREYF.

In this sample, this clonotype turned up a few times. One end of the junction fails to match germline, which may point to a read error. This chain joins TRBV12-3 or TRBV12-4 and TRBJ2-7, with D perhaps TRBD1 or TRBD2 (7 bases each). This CDR3 contains 12 residues. The CDR3 sequence: CASRGGGQIVHF. For the CDR3, the DNA is TGTGCCAGCAGGGGGGGGGGACAGATTGTGCACTTC.

V gene TRBV6-4 combines with J gene TRBJ2-2, with no clear D. The V end lost 6 bases, the J end lost 7 bases, and 12 bases lay between the germline ends. Germline CDR1 MRHNA, CDR2 SNTAGT. There are 13 residues in the CDR3. CDR3 bases: TGTGCCAGCAGCTCCCTTTTTGGCGGGGAGCTGTTTTTT. Protein sequence: CASSSLFGGELFF.

In this sample, this clonotype turned up many times. The CDR3 nucleotides are TGTGCCAGCAGCTTAGGCAGGGGGCACTATTTT. Its translation is CASSLGRGHYF. V usage is TRBV7-2 and J usage is TRBJ2-3, with 8 positions matching TRBD1. CDR1 is SGHTA and CDR2 is FQGNSA in the germline V gene. The V segment lost 1 base and the J segment 15 bases; nucleotides outside the gene matches: 3. The CDR3 runs to 11 residues. The whole variable domain, remainder taken from reference TRBV7-2 and TRBJ2-3, is GAGVSQSPSNKVTEKGKDVELRCDPISGHTALYWYRQSLGQGLEFLIYFQGNSAPDKSGLPSDRFSAERTGGSVSTLTIQRTQQEDSAVYLCASSLGRGHYFGPGTRLTVL.

This clonotype has at least ten counts. The chain couples TRBV10-3 to TRBJ1-5; D unresolved. This CDR3 has 12 amino acids. Trimming removed 3 bases from V and 4 bases from J, with 4 bases in between. The germline V gene has CDR1 ENHRY and CDR2 SYGVKD. CDR3 amino acids: CAISDSNQPQHF. The CDR3 region has the DNA TGTGCCATCAGTGATTCGAATCAGCCCCAGCATTTT.

This clonotype was seen ten or more times. J is TRBJ2-7 and V is TRBV6-5; weak D call: TRBD1 (5 bases). Trimming left V 0 bases short and J 4 bases short, with 10 bases between. The CDR3 contains 14 residues. Per germline, CDR1 MNHEY and CDR2 SVGAGI. CDR3 in amino acids: CASSYSQGIYEQYF. The DNA of the CDR3 is TGTGCCAGCAGTTACTCCCAGGGAATTTACGAGCAGTACTTC.

This clonotype was detected many times. The chain carries TRBV7-9 and TRBJ2-7; D unresolved. The V end lost 7 bases, the J end lost 4 bases, and 11 bases lay between the germline ends. Germline V gene data show CDR1 as SEHNR and CDR2 as FQNEAQ (reference sequence). This CDR3 contains 12 residues. The CDR3 here is CASTLQPYEQYF. Here the CDR3 DNA reads TGTGCCAGCACCCTCCAACCTTACGAGCAGTACTTC.